This TCR beta chain comes out of a study of blood T cell repertoires in COVID-19. This clone was detected only once. This CDR3 region has 14 residues. The germline gives CDR1 SGHRS, CDR2 YFSETQ. The V gene end was trimmed by 4 bases and the J gene end by 7 bases; junction bases not matched to a gene: 11. Assay: immunoSEQ multiplex PCR; the TCRdb copy retains only in-frame clones and omits some. The profile shows 100,000 to 120,000 clones, about 80% of them singletons. The sequence came from a woman aged 40 to 50 with acute or convalescent COVID-19. The chain joins TRBV5-1 to TRBJ2-7, with 7 bases identical to TRBD1. Sequences were obtained from peripheral blood. CDR3 in DNA: TGCGCCAGCAGCCAAACAACAGGGGTTGGGGAGCAGTACTTC. It yields the protein CASSQTTGVGEQYF.